This TCR beta chain comes out of a study of blood T cells in healthy people across ages. This clonotype is classed as medium-sized. Isolation recovered at least 6 million PBMCs from every sample. Samples each yielded at least 6 micrograms of total RNA. The use of a sample-barcoded 5' primer and a J-beta primer mix characterized a second PCR of about 7 to 12 cycles. TCRdb reanalysed the 5' RACE reads using MiXCR and keeps one entry per CDR3 protein. The sample contains over 1,500,000 distinct CDR3 sequences, 35% to 50% of which appear only once. Sequencing input: blood. This TCR came from a human donor in good health.

The CDR3 bases are TGTGCCAGCAGCCCACACCCTCTGCGACTAGACTACGAGCAGTACTTC. Amino acid sequence: CASSPHPLRLDYEQYF. The J gene is TRBJ2-7, the V gene TRBV7-9; weak D call: TRBD2 (6 bases). The CDR3 has 16 residues. The germline gives CDR1 SEHNR, CDR2 FQNEAQ (reference sequence). V lost 5 bases and J lost 3, with 20 bases in between.